Listed below are T cell receptor beta chains from one sample, sequenced in a study of T cells in Graves' hyperthyroidism and ophthalmopathy. Using its own MiXCR run on the multiplex PCR reads, TCRdb lists one record per CDR3 protein. Here the sample spans almost 600,000 distinct CDR3 sequences, around 14% being singletons. What was sequenced was blood. These receptors all come from a woman in her twenties or thirties with Graves' hyperthyroidism that later progressed to Graves' ophthalmopathy. CDR3s include the opening cysteine and the closing phenylalanine or tryptophan. D genes are given only for firm matches. Rows may omit the clone size; those that give it use once, few, many or a size class.

>.|TRBJ2-2|TRBV20-1|.
TGCAGTGCCACCTCCCGGGGGGCGAATACCGGGGAGCTGTTTTTT
CSATSRGANTGELFF
>.|TRBJ1-1|TRBV28|many
TGTGCCAGCACATCACAGGGCGGGAGCACTGAAGCTTTCTTT
CASTSQGGSTEAFF
>.|TRBJ1-2|TRBV20-1|many
TGCAGTGCTCCCACCGACAGTTCCTATGGCTACACCTTC
CSAPTDSSYGYTF
>.|TRBJ1-2|TRBV12-5|many
TGTGCTAGTGGTTTGGAGCGGTATGGCTACACCTTC
CASGLERYGYTF
>.|TRBJ2-1|TRBV11-3|many
TGTGCCAGCAGCCTCTGGCTTGACAATGAGCAGTTCTTC
CASSLWLDNEQFF
>.|TRBJ2-7|TRBV6-1|.
TGTGCCAGCGCGCAGGGGGGATCCTACGAGCAGTACTTC
CASAQGGSYEQYF
>TRBD2|TRBJ2-1|TRBV20-1|many
TGCAGTGCTAGGTATGGTAGCGGGGACTACAATGAGCAGTTCTTC
CSARYGSGDYNEQFF
>TRBD1|TRBJ2-6|TRBV19|many
TGTGCCAGTAGTATTAGACAGGGGCTTGCTGGGGCCAACGTCCTGACTTTC
CASSIRQGLAGANVLTF
>TRBD2|TRBJ2-1|TRBV7-2|.
TGTGCCAGCAGCACGGCTAGCGGGAGGATGAATGAGCAGTTCTTC
CASSTASGRMNEQFF
>TRBD1|TRBJ1-1|TRBV20-1|few
TGCAGTGGGACCGGGACAGGGGGGACTGAAGCTTTCTTT
CSGTGTGGTEAFF
>.|TRBJ1-2|TRBV27|many
TGTGCCAGCAGTTCTAACAGGGAGTACTATGGCTACACCTTC
CASSSNREYYGYTF
>.|TRBJ2-7|TRBV27|many
TGTGCCAGCAGTTCCGCAGGGTATGAATACGAGCAGTACTTC
CASSSAGYEYEQYF
>.|TRBJ2-7|TRBV7-2|many
TGTGCCAGCAGCTTAGGACAGACCTCCTACGAGCAGTACTTC
CASSLGQTSYEQYF
>.|TRBJ1-2|TRBV20-1|many
TGCAGTGCTAGAGAGGGCACAGCCTACTATGGCTACACCTTC
CSAREGTAYYGYTF
>.|TRBJ2-5|TRBV19|many
TGTGCCAGTAATATTGGTCGGCGAGACCAAGAGACCCAGTACTTC
CASNIGRRDQETQYF
>TRBD2|TRBJ2-3|TRBV9|many
TGTGCCAGCAGCGTAGCGGCGGGAGGACGAACAGATACGCAGTATTTT
CASSVAAGGRTDTQYF
>.|TRBJ2-3|TRBV18|few
TGTGCCAGCTCACCACTTAGGACAGATACGCAGTATTTT
CASSPLRTDTQYF
>TRBD1|TRBJ2-3|TRBV6-1|many
TGTGCCAGCAGTGAAGCGTTTATAGGACAGGGCTCACCAGATACGCAGTATTTT
CASSEAFIGQGSPDTQYF
>.|TRBJ2-7|TRBV28|many
TGTGCCAGCAGTTCCCCAGCGGAGATCTCCTACGAGCAGTACTTC
CASSSPAEISYEQYF
>.|TRBJ1-1|TRBV3-1|many
TGTGCCAGCAGCCAAGAGTCGTTAGGGCTCACTGAAGCTTTCTTT
CASSQESLGLTEAFF
>TRBD2|TRBJ2-3|TRBV6-1|.
TGTGCCAGCAGTGGGGGGGGACTGAACACAGATACGCAGTATTTT
CASSGGGLNTDTQYF
>.|TRBJ2-1|TRBV5-1|few
TGCGCCAGCAGCTTGGCCGGGAAATCCTACAATGAGCAGTTCTTC
CASSLAGKSYNEQFF
>TRBD1|TRBJ2-1|TRBV30|few
TGTGCCTGGGCCTCGGGACAGGGTTCCTACAATGAGCAGTTCTTC
CAWASGQGSYNEQFF
>TRBD1|TRBJ1-6|TRBV2|many
TGTGCCAGCAGTGAGCAGGGGGTCACTTTTAATTCACCCCTCCACTTT
CASSEQGVTFNSPLHF
>.|TRBJ2-1|TRBV7-8|many
TGTGCCAGCAGCCCGGGACGGCTAGTTCGGTACAATGAGCAGTTCTTC
CASSPGRLVRYNEQFF
>.|TRBJ2-5|TRBV7-8|many
TGTGCCAGCAGCTTAGGGAGGGAGCCAAAAGAGACCCAGTACTTC
CASSLGREPKETQYF